This T cell receptor (beta chain) was captured by sequencing in a study of cytomegalovirus exposure and HLA in healthy donors. V was pared by 5 bases and J by 2 bases, with 5 bases of the junction left unmatched. There are 15 residues in the CDR3. CDR1 and CDR2 (germline): SGHNT, YENEEA. At the time of sampling, donors were nominally healthy, though unrecorded immune exposures were likely. The primer mix had 60 Vbeta and 13 Jbeta primers. Generated by immunoSEQ multiplex PCR, the TCRdb table keeps only in-frame clones and is missing some. Of about 140,000 clones listed, under 70% are singletons. Sample: PBMCs. The chain carries TRBV11-3 and TRBJ2-2; 7 nucleotides line up with TRBD1. The receptor was isolated from a woman aged 60-75 years in good health and CMV-seronegative. The CDR3 DNA reads as TGTGCCAGCAGCGAGGACAGGTCCAACACCGGGGAGCTGTTTTTT. Amino acids: CASSEDRSNTGELFF. Combining the CDR3 with reference TRBV11-3 and TRBJ2-2 gives the whole variable domain EAGVVQSPRYKIIEKKQPVAFWCNPISGHNTLYWYLQNLGQGPELLIRYENEEAVDDSQLPKDRFSAERLKGVDSTLKIQPAELGDSAVYLCASSEDRSNTGELFFGEGSRLTVL.